The 18 T cell receptor beta chains in this list originate from one sample, sequenced in a study of blood T cell repertoires in COVID-19. The assay was immunoSEQ multiplex PCR, and TCRdb's table has in-frame clones only and misses some. The sample consists of about 330,000 clones, approximately 87% of them appearing once. The material sequenced was PBMCs or T cells enriched from blood (not recorded which). The receptors originated from a woman aged 25 to 39 who had recovered from COVID-19.

This clone has just one count. The CDR3 here is CASSQDLASYYNEQFF. The CDR3 region has the DNA TGCGCCAGCAGCCAAGATCTCGCCTCCTACTACAATGAGCAGTTCTTC. The chain is built from TRBV4-3 and TRBJ2-1; D remains ambiguous. CDR3 length equals 16 residues. Germline lookup yields CDR1 LGHNA and CDR2 YSLEER. V shed 0 bases and J shed 3 bases, with 12 bases lying between them.

This clone was seen more than once but under ten times. CDR3: CSVKTGGNSPLHF. CDR3 coding DNA: TGCAGCGTGAAGACAGGGGGCAATTCACCCCTCCACTTT. The rearrangement uses TRBV29-1 and TRBJ1-6; 10 bases align to TRBD1. CDR3 size: 13 residues. V lost 6 bases and J lost 7; bases outside the gene matches: 3. The germline gives CDR1 SQVTM, CDR2 ANQGSEA.

J is TRBJ2-3 and V is TRBV2; possible D gene TRBD1, 7 bases. Germline assignment: CDR1 SNHLY and CDR2 FYNNEI. The CDR3 consists of 14 residues. With 4 bases removed from V and 4 bases from J, the gap between germline ends came to 12 bases. The CDR3 reads CASSVGRGADTQYF. CDR3 in DNA: TGTGCCAGCAGTGTAGGCAGGGGGGCAGATACGCAGTATTTT. Full variable domain (rest looked up from reference TRBV2 and TRBJ2-3): EPEVTQTPSHQVTQMGQEVILRCVPISNHLYFYWYRQILGQKVEFLVSFYNNEISEKSEIFDDQFSVERPDGSNFTLKIRSTKLEDSAMYFCASSVGRGADTQYFGPGTRLTVL.

The chain uses TRBV6-1 and TRBJ1-2; D call uncertain. Trimming stripped 7 bases from V and 4 bases from J, with 19 bases between. This CDR3 region has 15 residues. CDR1 and CDR2 (germline): MNHNS, SASEGT. CDR3 sequence: CASTELYGSGYGYTF. CDR3 nucleotide sequence: TGTGCCAGCACCGAATTATATGGGTCGGGCTATGGCTACACCTTC.

This clone was counted only a few times. This chain connects TRBV7-9 to TRBJ1-2, with D tentatively TRBD1 (6 bases). V was pared by 4 bases and J by 7 bases, with 19 bases between. The CDR3 is 15 amino acids. Germline CDR1 is SEHNR and CDR2 is FQNEAQ (reference sequence). CDR3 nucleotides: TGTGCCAGCAGCTCGCGAATACAGGGTGAAGGTGGCTACACCTTC. As protein: CASSSRIQGEGGYTF.

This clone was recorded once. The V call is TRBV5-4, the J call TRBJ1-3, with 10 bases aligning to TRBD1. The germline CDR1 and CDR2 sequences are SGHNT and YYREEE (reference sequence). V lost 3 bases to trimming and J lost 4 bases; unmatched junction nucleotides: 4. This CDR3 has 15 residues. CDR3: CASSSWTGGGNTIYF. The DNA for the CDR3 is TGTGCCAGCAGCTCATGGACAGGGGGAGGAAACACCATATATTTT.

J is TRBJ1-6 and V is TRBV25-1, with D maybe TRBD1 (6 bases). The CDR3 covers 15 residues. V was pared by 4 bases and J by 9 bases, with 16 bases between. The germline gives CDR1 MGHDK, CDR2 SYGVNS. The chain's CDR3 is CASSALQGSGSPLHF. The CDR3 bases are TGTGCCAGCAGTGCACTACAGGGAAGCGGTTCACCCCTCCACTTT.

The rearrangement links TRBV7-8 to TRBJ1-4, with D unclear. There are 15 residues in the CDR3. CDR1 and CDR2 from the germline V gene are SGHVS and FQNEAQ. V dropped 5 bases and J dropped 5 bases, with 15 bases sitting between them. For the CDR3, the DNA is TGTGCCAGCAGCCCCCGGAGCAGTGGGAATGAAAAACTGTTTTTT. It codes for CASSPRSSGNEKLFF.

This chain links TRBV6-5 with TRBJ1-2; TRBD1 agrees at 11 bases. CDR1 MNHEY and CDR2 SVGAGI come from the germline V gene. V shed 7 bases and J 7 bases; nucleotides not matched to a gene: 5. The CDR3 runs to 13 residues. The CDR3 DNA is TGTGCCAGCATTTTCGGGACAGGGGGTGGCTACACCTTC. As protein: CASIFGTGGGYTF.

V is TRBV3-1 (or the pseudogene TRBV3-2) and J is TRBJ2-7; D is unresolved. Trimming removed 0 bases at V and 7 bases at J, with 4 bases between. Germline loops: CDR1 LGHDT, CDR2 YNNKEL (reference sequence). CDR3 size: 11 residues. In nucleotides, the CDR3 is TGTGCCAGCAGCCAAGACAGGGAGCAGTACTTC. Amino acids: CASSQDREQYF.

The chain joins TRBV18 to TRBJ2-1, with D possibly TRBD2 on 5 matching bases. The ends were cut back, 3 bases at V and 8 bases at J, with 17 bases in the middle. This CDR3 comprises 15 residues. The germline gives CDR1 KGHSH, CDR2 LQKENI. Here the CDR3 reads CASSPPIARGDEQFF. CDR3 DNA sequence: TGTGCCAGCTCACCCCCCATCGCCCGGGGAGATGAGCAGTTCTTC. Complete variable domain (other parts from reference TRBV18 and TRBJ2-1): NAGVMQNPRHLVRRRGQEARLRCSPMKGHSHVYWYRQLPEEGLKFMVYLQKENIIDESGMPKERFSAEFPKEGPSILRIQQVVRGDSAAYFCASSPPIARGDEQFFGPGTRLTVL.

This clone was seen more than once but under ten times. CDR3 nucleotide sequence: TGTGCCAGTAGTATAAATTACAGGGAAACTGGAAACACCATATATTTT. Encoded protein: CASSINYRETGNTIYF. V and J are TRBV19 and TRBJ1-3, with D tentatively TRBD1 (6 bases). CDR3 length equals 16 residues. V was shortened by 2 bases and J by 2 bases, with 13 bases between the two germline ends. Germline V gene lookup returns CDR1 LNHDA and CDR2 SQIVND (reference sequence). Looking up the rest from reference TRBV19 and TRBJ1-3 gives the full variable domain: DGGITQSPKYLFRKEGQNVTLSCEQNLNHDAMYWYRQDPGQGLRLIYYSQIVNDFQKGDIAEGYSVSREKKESFPLTVTSAQKNPTAFYLCASSINYRETGNTIYFGEGSWLTVV.

The rearrangement joins TRBV5-1 to TRBJ2-7; 7 bases fit TRBD1. The V gene's germline CDR1 is SGHRS and CDR2 YFSETQ. V trimming: 3 bases; J trimming: 5 bases; junction bases outside the gene matches: 8. The CDR3 loop spans 14 amino acids. The CDR3 sequence is CASSSSTGTHEQYF. DNA of the CDR3: TGCGCCAGCAGCTCTTCGACAGGGACCCACGAGCAGTACTTC.

The chain employs TRBV19 and TRBJ1-1; D unclear. The CDR3 runs to 14 residues. Trimming stripped 3 bases from V and 4 bases from J, with 12 bases between. Germline assignment: CDR1 LNHDA and CDR2 SQIVND (reference sequence). CDR3 nucleotide sequence: TGTGCCAGTAGTATCGGTCTTCGGGGCACTGAAGCTTTCTTT. Its translation: CASSIGLRGTEAFF.

V and J are TRBV5-5 and TRBJ1-3, with a possible D match to TRBD1 (5 bases). Germline loops: CDR1 SGHKS, CDR2 YYEKEE (reference sequence). CDR3 length equals 16 residues. Trimming took 0 bases from V and 1 from J, leaving 11 bases between them. The CDR3 loop is CASSLAWQGSGNTIYF. The CDR3 nucleotides read TGTGCCAGCAGCTTGGCCTGGCAGGGATCTGGAAACACCATATATTTT.

The rearrangement joins TRBV2 to TRBJ2-1; 7 bases align to TRBD1. Germline lookup yields CDR1 SNHLY and CDR2 FYNNEI. This CDR3 comprises 13 residues. V dropped 6 bases and J dropped 7; count of bases not matched to a gene: 6. The CDR3 loop reads CASSRDSYNEQFF. CDR3 in DNA: TGTGCCAGCAGCCGGGACAGTTATAATGAGCAGTTCTTC. Together with reference TRBV2 and TRBJ2-1, the CDR3 gives the full variable domain: EPEVTQTPSHQVTQMGQEVILRCVPISNHLYFYWYRQILGQKVEFLVSFYNNEISEKSEIFDDQFSVERPDGSNFTLKIRSTKLEDSAMYFCASSRDSYNEQFFGPGTRLTVL.

This chain's CDR3 is CASSSYGAVNEKLFF. In DNA, the CDR3 is TGTGCCAGCAGCTCCTATGGGGCGGTGAATGAAAAACTGTTTTTT. The chain employs TRBV6-2 or TRBV6-3 and TRBJ1-4; tentative D call: TRBD1 (5 bases). The CDR3 runs to 15 residues. V gave up 6 bases and J gave up 5 bases, with 16 bases separating them. Germline assignment: CDR1 MNHEY and CDR2 SVGEGT.

This clone has only a few counts. This sequence joins TRBV6-5 and TRBJ1-2; D ambiguous. V lost 5 bases and J 8 bases, leaving 18 bases between the germline ends. Per germline, CDR1 MNHEY and CDR2 SVGAGI. The CDR3 consists of 14 residues. The CDR3 loop is CASSQTIEGYGYTF. The CDR3 DNA reads TGTGCCAGCAGTCAAACAATCGAGGGATACGGCTACACCTTC.